The T cell receptor beta chain under discussion was sequenced for a study of blood T cell repertoires in COVID-19. Across the whole study: Sources were T cells, B-cell-depleted T cells, or PBMCs; the material itself was cDNA or gDNA.

Some clones are missing from TCRdb's copy, which holds only in-frame ones; the method was immunoSEQ multiplex PCR. The data hold roughly 250,000 clones, with approximately 84% observed a single time. V lost 11 bases, J lost 7 bases, and 10 bases stayed unmatched. The CDR3 covers 13 residues. Germline V CDR1 and CDR2: SNHLY, FYNNEI. Input material: peripheral blood. The sequence was collected from a man aged 45-60 years with active or convalescent COVID-19. The V gene is TRBV2, the J gene TRBJ1-2, with 10 bases aligning to TRBD1. CDR3 region: CAQGGTGVIGYTF. The DNA for the CDR3 is TGTGCCCAGGGAGGGACAGGGGTGATTGGCTACACCTTC.